A selection of T cell receptor beta chains follows, all from one sample in a study of blood T cells in healthy people across ages. Each CDR3 protein gets one entry after TCRdb re-called the 5' RACE reads with MiXCR. Seen here are about 630,000 distinct CDR3 sequences, under 25% observed once, and the top ten hold roughly 3.6%. The sequenced sample consisted of blood. The receptors shown here come from a man in his 70s in good health. CDR3s leave out the opening cysteine and the closing phenylalanine or tryptophan. Each record gives: CDR3 length, J gene, V gene, CDR3 protein.

cdr3_length: 14
j_call: TRBJ2-1
v_call: TRBV12-3/TRBV12-4
cdr3_aa: ASSLREGSSYNEQF

cdr3_length: 10
j_call: TRBJ2-5
v_call: TRBV29-1
cdr3_aa: SVEAQGLRGL

cdr3_length: 12
j_call: TRBJ2-7
v_call: TRBV28
cdr3_aa: ASSTGTVTYEQY

cdr3_length: 16
j_call: TRBJ2-1
v_call: TRBV18
cdr3_aa: ASSPRSGSFSSYNEQF

cdr3_length: 15
j_call: TRBJ2-3
v_call: TRBV7-8
cdr3_aa: ASSLDWAAGRADTQY

cdr3_length: 13
j_call: TRBJ2-5
v_call: TRBV27
cdr3_aa: ASSPGRSYQETQY

cdr3_length: 10
j_call: TRBJ2-7
v_call: TRBV29-1
cdr3_aa: SVVGTGYEQY

cdr3_length: 14
j_call: TRBJ2-3
v_call: TRBV12-3/TRBV12-4
cdr3_aa: ASSLIAGGGTDTQY

cdr3_length: 12
j_call: TRBJ1-1
v_call: TRBV16
cdr3_aa: ASSHRQGGTEAF

cdr3_length: 12
j_call: TRBJ1-2
v_call: TRBV12-3/TRBV12-4
cdr3_aa: ASSPRQGNYGYT

cdr3_length: 15
j_call: TRBJ2-2
v_call: TRBV10-3
cdr3_aa: AISGTSGATGTGELF

cdr3_length: 10
j_call: -
v_call: TRBV20-1
cdr3_aa: SARERRNEQF

cdr3_length: 13
j_call: TRBJ2-1
v_call: TRBV4-1
cdr3_aa: ASSQDLGKFNEQF

cdr3_length: 13
j_call: TRBJ2-6
v_call: TRBV5-1
cdr3_aa: ASSFNTQGANVLT

cdr3_length: 12
j_call: TRBJ2-1
v_call: TRBV28
cdr3_aa: ASRPGLAMGEQF

cdr3_length: 11
j_call: TRBJ2-5
v_call: TRBV20-1
cdr3_aa: SARDVEQETQY

cdr3_length: 10
j_call: TRBJ2-7
v_call: TRBV30
cdr3_aa: AWSLQSYEQY

cdr3_length: 13
j_call: TRBJ1-3
v_call: TRBV5-1
cdr3_aa: ASSNGQSSGNTIY

cdr3_length: 11
j_call: -
v_call: TRBV9
cdr3_aa: ASSVVGTSEQY

cdr3_length: 11
j_call: -
v_call: TRBV18
cdr3_aa: ASSQFPDGEQF

cdr3_length: 12
j_call: -
v_call: TRBV10-3
cdr3_aa: AILAGVSTYEQY

cdr3_length: 12
j_call: TRBJ2-1
v_call: TRBV29-1
cdr3_aa: SVDVGRAYNEQF

cdr3_length: 13
j_call: TRBJ1-6
v_call: TRBV20-1
cdr3_aa: SARPGTGENSPLH

cdr3_length: 12
j_call: TRBJ2-1
v_call: TRBV3-1
cdr3_aa: ASSQETSQNEQF